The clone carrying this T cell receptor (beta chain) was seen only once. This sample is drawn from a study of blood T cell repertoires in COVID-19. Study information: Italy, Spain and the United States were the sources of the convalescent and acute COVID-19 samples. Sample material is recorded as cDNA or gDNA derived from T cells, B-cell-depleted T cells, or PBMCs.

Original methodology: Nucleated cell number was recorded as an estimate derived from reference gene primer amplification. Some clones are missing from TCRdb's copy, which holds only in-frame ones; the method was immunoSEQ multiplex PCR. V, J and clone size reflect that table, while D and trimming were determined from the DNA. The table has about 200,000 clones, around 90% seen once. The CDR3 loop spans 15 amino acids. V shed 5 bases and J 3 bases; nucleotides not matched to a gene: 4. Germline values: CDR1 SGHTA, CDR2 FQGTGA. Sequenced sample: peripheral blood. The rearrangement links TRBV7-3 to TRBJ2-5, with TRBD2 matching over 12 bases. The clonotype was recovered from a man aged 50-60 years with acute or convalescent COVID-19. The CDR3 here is CASSLGLAGKETQYF. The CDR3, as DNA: TGTGCCAGCAGCCTCGGACTAGCGGGGAAAGAGACCCAGTACTTC.